What follows are 25 T cell receptor beta chains derived from one specimen sequenced in a study of memory CD4+ T cells and cytomegalovirus serostatus. TCRdb keeps only in-frame clones here, not all; method: immunoSEQ multiplex PCR. The table includes 50,000 or so clones, around three quarters detected once. The sort gate was single viable CD3+CD4+CD8-CD45RO+ cells for memory CD4+ T cells. Material for sequencing was memory CD4+ T cells from blood. The receptor set was obtained from an adult in good health and CMV-seronegative.

CDR3 DNA sequence: TGTGCCAGCCAGGACCCCATGAGCTCCTATAATTCACCCCTCCACTTT. Translated: CASQDPMSSYNSPLHF. V is TRBV2 and J is TRBJ1-6; D gene ambiguous. This CDR3 comprises 16 residues. Germline CDR1 and CDR2: SNHLY and FYNNEI. Trimming left V 8 bases short and J 0 bases short, with 14 bases between.

This chain links TRBV7-2 with TRBJ2-2, with TRBD1 as a possible D gene (6 bases). Germline-derived CDR1 and CDR2 are SGHTA and FQGNSA. The V end was cut by 4 bases, the J end by 9 bases, with 15 bases between. This CDR3 contains 14 residues. The CDR3 region has the DNA TGTGCCAGCAGCTCTTGGGACAAGCGCTGGGAGCTGTTTTTT. Encoded protein: CASSSWDKRWELFF.

This clone was detected a few times. This sequence joins TRBV19 and TRBJ2-1, with D perhaps TRBD2 (5 bases). The V gene's germline CDR1 is LNHDA and CDR2 SQIVND (reference sequence). V lost 1 base and J 3 bases, leaving 13 bases between the germline ends. The CDR3 covers 16 residues. Written as DNA, the CDR3 is TGTGCCAGTAGTATAGGCCGGGATCCCGGCTACAATGAGCAGTTCTTC. It translates to CASSIGRDPGYNEQFF. The full variable domain, with the rest looked up from reference TRBV19 and TRBJ2-1, is DGGITQSPKYLFRKEGQNVTLSCEQNLNHDAMYWYRQDPGQGLRLIYYSQIVNDFQKGDIAEGYSVSREKKESFPLTVTSAQKNPTAFYLCASSIGRDPGYNEQFFGPGTRLTVL.

This rearrangement joins TRBV7-9 to TRBJ2-3, with D possibly matching TRBD2 (6 bases). Trimming took 5 bases from V and 10 from J, leaving 16 bases between them. The CDR3 covers 13 residues. The germline V gene has CDR1 SEHNR and CDR2 FQNEAQ (reference sequence). The CDR3 protein is CASSTRLDVPQYF. The CDR3 DNA sequence: TGTGCCAGCAGCACCCGACTAGACGTGCCGCAGTATTTT.

This chain uses TRBV6-5 with TRBJ2-2; maybe TRBD2 (5 bases). In germline, CDR1 is MNHEY, CDR2 SVGAGI. Trimming shortened V by 3 bases and J by 4 bases, and 12 bases separated the two germline ends. The CDR3 length is 15 residues. This chain's CDR3 is CASSYERTFTGELFF. CDR3 nucleotide sequence: TGTGCCAGCAGTTATGAGCGGACGTTCACCGGGGAGCTGTTTTTT.

This clone was picked up a small number of times. Here the CDR3 DNA reads TGTGCCAGCAGTGAAGACAGGGGGCAGGCCAAAAACATTCAGTACTTC. Protein product: CASSEDRGQAKNIQYF. The chain joins TRBV2 to TRBJ2-4; 9 bases agree with TRBD1. Germline CDR1 is SNHLY and CDR2 is FYNNEI. The CDR3 length is 16 residues. Trimming cost V 1 base and J 1 base; bases outside gene matches: 2.

The rearrangement joins TRBV7-6 to TRBJ2-7; TRBD1 might be the D (6 bases). The germline gives CDR1 SGHVS, CDR2 FNYEAQ. The CDR3 totals 18 residues. Trimming took 0 bases from V and 3 from J, leaving 21 bases between them. The CDR3 protein is CASSLATGQGKGVYEQYF. Here the CDR3 DNA reads TGTGCCAGCAGCTTAGCGACCGGTCAGGGGAAAGGTGTCTACGAGCAGTACTTC.

V gene TRBV28 combines with J gene TRBJ1-5, with D unclear. The CDR3 totals 14 residues. The germline V and J ends were trimmed by 1 base and 4 bases, with 8 bases remaining between them. In germline, CDR1 is MDHEN, CDR2 SYDVKM. The DNA of the CDR3 is TGTGCCAGCAGTTTATCAGGAAGGAATCAGCCCCAGCATTTT. This gives the protein CASSLSGRNQPQHF.

The V call is TRBV7-2, the J call TRBJ2-5; D is tentatively TRBD1 or TRBD2 (6 bases each). This CDR3 is 15 amino acids long. V lost 6 bases and J 1 base, leaving 15 bases between the germline ends. The germline V gene encodes CDR1 SGHTA and CDR2 FQGNSA. CDR3 nucleotide sequence: TGTGCCAGCAGTCAAGGGGGGATCGGCCAAGAGACCCAGTACTTC. It translates to CASSQGGIGQETQYF.

The chain carries TRBV5-1 and TRBJ1-2, with D perhaps TRBD1 (6 bases). Germline loops: CDR1 SGHRS, CDR2 YFSETQ. CDR3 size: 15 residues. Deletions cut 1 base from V and 3 bases from J, with 13 bases between. CDR3 sequence: CASSLNPGGDYGYTF. CDR3 nucleotide sequence: TGCGCCAGCAGCTTGAATCCGGGGGGCGACTATGGCTACACCTTC.

The rearrangement uses TRBV19 and TRBJ1-3; D gene ambiguous. There are 14 residues in the CDR3. V lost 3 bases and J 2 bases, leaving 8 bases between the germline ends. Per germline, CDR1 LNHDA and CDR2 SQIVND (reference sequence). CDR3 loop: CASSIGQPGNTIYF. For the CDR3, the DNA is TGTGCCAGTAGTATCGGGCAGCCTGGAAACACCATATATTTT.

The chain links TRBV5-1 to TRBJ2-7; 9 positions agree with TRBD1. Germline V gives CDR1 SGHRS, CDR2 YFSETQ. CDR3 length equals 13 residues. Trimming cost V 7 bases and J 3 bases; bases outside gene matches: 5. This CDR3 is CASPRQGGYEQYF. As DNA, the CDR3 is TGCGCCAGCCCACGACAGGGGGGCTACGAGCAGTACTTC.

This clone was counted a single time. The chain carries TRBV7-9 and TRBJ1-3, with no clear D. Germline V gene data show CDR1 as SEHNR and CDR2 as FQNEAQ (reference sequence). Trimming pared 3 bases from V and 3 bases from J, leaving 9 bases between. This CDR3 spans 14 amino acids. The CDR3 sequence is CASSFGVNGNTIYF. The CDR3 DNA reads TGTGCCAGCAGCTTCGGAGTGAATGGAAACACCATATATTTT.

The J gene is TRBJ2-1, the V gene TRBV5-1; D could derive from TRBD1 or TRBD2 (5 bases each). The CDR3 length is 15 residues. The ends were cut back, 0 bases at V and 2 bases at J, with 9 bases in the middle. CDR1 SGHRS and CDR2 YFSETQ come from the germline V gene. CDR3 loop: CASSLAGPTYNEQFF. As DNA, the CDR3 is TGCGCCAGCAGCTTGGCGGGGCCTACCTACAATGAGCAGTTCTTC. Supplemented by reference TRBV5-1 and TRBJ2-1, the full variable domain reads KAGVTQTPRYLIKTRGQQVTLSCSPISGHRSVSWYQQTPGQGLQFLFEYFSETQRNKGNFPGRFSGRQFSNSRSEMNVSTLELGDSALYLCASSLAGPTYNEQFFGPGTRLTVL.

This chain uses TRBV6-6 with TRBJ2-5; 8 nucleotides align to TRBD1. With 5 bases clipped from V and 2 bases from J, the junction kept 4 bases outside the gene matches. This CDR3 is built from 14 residues. CDR1 and CDR2 from the germline V gene are MNHNY and SVGAGI (reference sequence). The CDR3 spells CASSTGQGQETQYF. CDR3 nucleotides: TGTGCCAGCAGTACCGGACAGGGTCAAGAGACCCAGTACTTC.

The chain couples TRBV7-8 to TRBJ2-5, with 7 bases matching TRBD1. This CDR3 comprises 16 residues. Looked up from germline, CDR1 is SGHVS and CDR2 is FQNEAQ. V trimming: 5 bases; J trimming: 5 bases; junction bases outside the gene matches: 14. The CDR3, as DNA: TGTGCCAGCAGCCCAAGACAGGGTGGGGTGGTGGAGACCCAGTACTTC. Encoded protein: CASSPRQGGVVETQYF.

This clone has just one count. The rearrangement links TRBV4-3 to TRBJ2-3, with 9 bases aligning to TRBD2. The CDR3 totals 17 residues. The trim removed 3 bases at V and 9 bases at J, leaving 16 bases unmatched. Per germline, CDR1 LGHNA and CDR2 YSLEER. CDR3 protein: CASSQGRASGVRGTQYF. The CDR3, as DNA: TGCGCCAGCAGCCAGGGCAGGGCTAGCGGGGTTCGGGGCACGCAGTATTTT.

The chain has TRBV2 and TRBJ2-3, with TRBD2 matching over 11 bases. The CDR3 is 16 residues long. V lost 4 bases and J lost 3; bases outside the gene matches: 6. Germline lookup yields CDR1 SNHLY and CDR2 FYNNEI. This chain's CDR3 is CASSGKRLAGTDTQYF. CDR3 nucleotide sequence: TGTGCCAGCAGTGGAAAGCGACTAGCGGGGACAGATACGCAGTATTTT.

The genes are TRBV5-6 and TRBJ2-1; no reliable D call. Germline-derived CDR1 and CDR2 are SGHDT and YYEEEE. Trimming pared 0 bases from V and 1 base from J, leaving 14 bases between. The length of the CDR3 is 17 residues. The CDR3 region is CASSLAVGDLSYNEQFF. DNA of the CDR3: TGTGCCAGCAGCTTGGCCGTGGGCGACCTTTCCTACAATGAGCAGTTCTTC.

The chain joins TRBV19 to TRBJ1-2, with a weak D call TRBD1 (6 bases). Trimming stripped 0 bases from V and 7 bases from J, with 18 bases between. Per the germline V gene, CDR1 is LNHDA and CDR2 is SQIVND (reference sequence). The CDR3 totals 16 residues. CDR3 DNA sequence: TGTGCCAGTAGTATAGATCGTCGCCCAGGGGCAAGTGGCTACACCTTC. Translated: CASSIDRRPGASGYTF.

The rearrangement joins TRBV5-1 to TRBJ2-1; D is unclear. The CDR3 is made up of 13 amino acids. Trimming left V 4 bases short and J 0 bases short, with 5 bases between. Germline values: CDR1 SGHRS, CDR2 YFSETQ. The CDR3 reads CASSRSSYNEQFF. CDR3 sequence (DNA): TGCGCCAGCAGCAGGAGCTCCTACAATGAGCAGTTCTTC.

This clone was counted only a few times. This chain uses TRBV27 with TRBJ2-5; no reliable D call. This CDR3 has 15 residues. V lost 7 bases and J lost 0, with 15 bases in between. Per germline, CDR1 MNHEY and CDR2 SMNVEV (reference sequence). CDR3 nucleotide sequence: TGTGCCAGCAACCGGTGGTGGGGTGACCAAGAGACCCAGTACTTC. It translates to CASNRWWGDQETQYF.

CDR3 protein: CASSLIEARGEQYF. The CDR3 nucleotides read TGCGCCAGCAGCCTCATCGAGGCCCGGGGAGAGCAGTACTTC. The J gene is TRBJ2-7, the V gene TRBV5-1; D is perhaps TRBD2 (5 bases). Germline V lookup: CDR1 SGHRS, CDR2 YFSETQ. The V and J ends lost 4 bases and 7 bases respectively, with 18 bases between them. The CDR3 runs to 14 residues.

The chain uses TRBV2 and TRBJ1-1, with TRBD1 as a possible D gene (6 bases). The CDR3 consists of 15 residues. V was clipped by 4 bases and J by 0 bases, with 12 bases between them. Per germline, CDR1 SNHLY and CDR2 FYNNEI. The CDR3 sequence: CASSVTDSLNTEAFF. CDR3 DNA sequence: TGTGCCAGCAGTGTTACGGACAGCTTGAACACTGAAGCTTTCTTT.

The CDR3 DNA is TGTGCCAGCAGTGGGGGCCTTGTAGCGGGAGGAGATACGCAGTATTTT. It yields the protein CASSGGLVAGGDTQYF. The rearrangement uses TRBV6-1 and TRBJ2-3, with TRBD2 matching 10 bases. The germline V gene encodes CDR1 MNHNS and CDR2 SASEGT. CDR3 length equals 16 residues. V gave up 4 bases and J gave up 5 bases; unmatched junction bases: 9.